This T cell receptor (beta chain) derives from a study of control samples from healthy donors and cancer patients. Produced via immunoSEQ multiplex PCR; TCRdb's table is partial and in-frame only. The sample carries about 82,000 clones, about 94% recorded once. The CDR3 has 14 residues. The V and J ends lost 1 base and 1 base respectively, with 4 bases between them. Germline V lookup: CDR1 SGHTA, CDR2 FQGNSA. The origin of this receptor is a woman younger than 35 in good health. Sequencing input: blood. This chain uses TRBV7-2 with TRBJ2-2; D not certain. This CDR3 is CASSLGGNTGELFF. CDR3 DNA: TGTGCCAGCAGCTTAGGCGGGAACACCGGGGAGCTGTTTTTT.